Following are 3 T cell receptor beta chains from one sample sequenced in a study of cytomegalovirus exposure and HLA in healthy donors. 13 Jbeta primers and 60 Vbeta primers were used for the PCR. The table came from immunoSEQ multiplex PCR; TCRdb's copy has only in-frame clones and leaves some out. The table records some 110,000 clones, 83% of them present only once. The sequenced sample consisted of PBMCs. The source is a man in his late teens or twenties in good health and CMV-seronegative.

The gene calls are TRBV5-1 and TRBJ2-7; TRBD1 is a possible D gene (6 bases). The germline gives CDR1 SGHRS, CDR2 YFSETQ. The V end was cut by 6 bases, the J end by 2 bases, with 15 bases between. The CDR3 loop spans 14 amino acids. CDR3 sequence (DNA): TGCGCCAGCAAAACAGGGTCCCTTCCCTACGAGCAGTACTTC. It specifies CASKTGSLPYEQYF. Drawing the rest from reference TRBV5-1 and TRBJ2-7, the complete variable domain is KAGVTQTPRYLIKTRGQQVTLSCSPISGHRSVSWYQQTPGQGLQFLFEYFSETQRNKGNFPGRFSGRQFSNSRSEMNVSTLELGDSALYLCASKTGSLPYEQYFGPGTRLTVT.

CDR3 bases: TGTGCCAGCTCACCACTGCAGGGGGTGGAAAAACTGTTTTTT. Protein sequence: CASSPLQGVEKLFF. The chain carries TRBV18 and TRBJ1-4; TRBD1 aligns across 7 bases. Germline assignment: CDR1 KGHSH and CDR2 LQKENI. The CDR3 is 14 residues long. V gave up 1 base and J gave up 8 bases; unmatched junction bases: 4.

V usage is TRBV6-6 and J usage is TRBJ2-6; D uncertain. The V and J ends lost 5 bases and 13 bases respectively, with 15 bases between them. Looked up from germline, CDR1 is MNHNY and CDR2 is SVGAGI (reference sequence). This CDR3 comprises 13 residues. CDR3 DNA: TGTGCCAGCAGTCCCTCCCTCCCGCAGGTCCTGACTTTC. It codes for CASSPSLPQVLTF.